This is a list of T cell receptor beta chains from one sample in a study of vaccination effects on CD4 cells after COVID-19. Assay used: immunoSEQ multiplex PCR; TCRdb lists only in-frame clones, some missing. Among some 22,000 clones listed, 60% to 75% were seen once. These TCRs' antigens remain unknown. The sequences come from CD4+ T cells from PBMCs cultured with HCoV-NL63 spike peptides, collected before COVID-19 vaccination. The receptors here all came from a human donor who received a COVID-19 vaccine. The CDR3 runs from the conserved cysteine through the conserved F or W. The D gene is left open where the match is weak. Clone size is given for some rows only: seen once, a few or many times, or a class if the clone is expanded.

DNA | CDR3 | size | J | D | length | V
TGTGCCAGCAGCCCTTCGGGCGGGGGGGTAGATACGCAGTATTTT | CASSPSGGGVDTQYF | - | TRBJ2-3 | TRBD2 | 15 | TRBV7-2
TGCGCCAGCAGCCTTGAAGGACAGGGCGGTTCCACCATATATTTT | CASSLEGQGGSTIYF | - | TRBJ1-3 | TRBD1 | 15 | TRBV4-1
TGTGCCAGTAAATCAAGGGACAGAGTTTATGGCTACACCTTC | CASKSRDRVYGYTF | few | TRBJ1-2 | TRBD1 | 14 | TRBV19
TGCGCCAGCAGCCAAGATCCCCCGGGACGGAGCTCCTATAATTCACCCCTCCACTTT | CASSQDPPGRSSYNSPLHF | once | TRBJ1-6 | - | 19 | TRBV4-3
TGTGCCAGCAGCTTGACAGGGGCCTACAATGAGCAGTTCTTC | CASSLTGAYNEQFF | - | TRBJ2-1 | TRBD1 | 14 | TRBV5-6
TGTGCCAGCAGAGCGTCAGGGGAGCCGCTACGGAACACTGAAGCTTTCTTT | CASRASGEPLRNTEAFF | - | TRBJ1-1 | - | 17 | TRBV12-1
TGTGCCAGCGACGAACAGGGAATGTTGACGGCAGATACGCAGTATTTT | CASDEQGMLTADTQYF | once | TRBJ2-3 | - | 16 | TRBV2
TGTGCCAGTAGAATAACAGGGGGTGGCACTGAAGCTTTCTTT | CASRITGGGTEAFF | - | TRBJ1-1 | TRBD1 | 14 | TRBV19
TGTGCCAGCAGCCTGACTAGCGGGAGTGGAAATGAGCAGTTCTTC | CASSLTSGSGNEQFF | - | TRBJ2-1 | TRBD2 | 15 | TRBV7-2
TGCGCCAGCAGCCAAGTAGGGGGACTAGCGGGATCTCTGGATACGCAGTATTTT | CASSQVGGLAGSLDTQYF | - | TRBJ2-3 | TRBD2 | 18 | TRBV4-1
TGTGCCAGCAGCCGGTTCCGGACAGGGCCCTACAATGAGCAGTTCTTC | CASSRFRTGPYNEQFF | - | TRBJ2-1 | TRBD1 | 16 | TRBV3-1/TRBV3-2
TGTGCCAGCAGTTCCCCACAGGGCTATGGCTACACCTTC | CASSSPQGYGYTF | - | TRBJ1-2 | - | 13 | TRBV28
TGTGCCTGGAGTGTACAGGCCCGGGGCTATGGCTACACCTTC | CAWSVQARGYGYTF | - | TRBJ1-2 | - | 14 | TRBV30
TGTGCCAGCAGCTCAGTAAATTCTGGAAACACCATATATTTT | CASSSVNSGNTIYF | - | TRBJ1-3 | - | 14 | TRBV7-9